Listed below are T cell receptor beta chains from one sample, sequenced in a study of blood T cells in healthy people across ages. One entry per CDR3 protein, called by TCRdb with MiXCR from the 5' RACE reads. The sample lists fewer than 700,000 distinct CDR3 sequences; approximately 40% were seen once. Sequenced sample: blood. These receptors were obtained from a man older than 75 in good health. Each CDR3 is given with its conserved first and last residue. D genes are given only for firm matches. The size entry is marked missing in some rows and otherwise reads once, few, many or a size class.

j_call | v_call | d_call | clone_size | cdr3_aa | cdr3_nt
TRBJ1-2 | TRBV12-3/TRBV12-4 | . | . | CASRSSGAPNYGYTF | TGTGCCAGCAGGTCCTCAGGGGCACCGAACTATGGCTACACCTTC
TRBJ2-1 | TRBV19 | TRBD1 | . | CASSKTGGAYNEQFF | TGTGCCAGTAGTAAGACAGGGGGCGCCTACAATGAGCAGTTCTTC
TRBJ2-1 | TRBV20-1 | . | . | CSATTGTSQRGEQFF | TGCAGTGCGACAACCGGGACTTCCCAAAGGGGTGAGCAGTTCTTC
TRBJ2-7 | TRBV10-3 | TRBD1 | few | CAISEVGQGRALNEQYF | TGTGCCATCAGTGAGGTGGGACAGGGAAGGGCGCTTAACGAGCAGTACTTC
TRBJ2-1 | TRBV3-1 | . | . | CASSQETRDNEQFF | TGTGCCAGCAGCCAAGAGACTAGGGATAATGAGCAGTTCTTC
TRBJ2-7 | TRBV28 | . | . | CASSLKDGYEQYF | TGTGCCAGCAGTTTAAAGGATGGGTACGAGCAGTACTTC
TRBJ2-3 | TRBV7-8 | TRBD2 | . | CASSLAFSGTRKSTDTQYF | TGTGCCAGCAGCTTAGCGTTTAGCGGGACACGAAAAAGCACAGATACGCAGTATTTT
TRBJ2-7 | TRBV18 | TRBD1 | few | CASARQGAEQYF | TGTGCCAGCGCAAGACAGGGGGCTGAGCAGTACTTC
TRBJ2-7 | TRBV6-6 | TRBD2 | . | CASSRGGTSGSYNEQYF | TGTGCCAGCAGCAGGGGGGGGACTAGCGGCTCCTACAATGAGCAGTACTTC
TRBJ2-7 | TRBV4-3 | . | . | CASSQGLNYEQYF | TGCGCCAGCAGCCAAGGTCTAAATTACGAGCAGTACTTC
TRBJ1-1 | TRBV5-1 | . | . | CASSRDRAAEAFF | TGCGCCAGCAGCCGCGACAGAGCCGCTGAAGCTTTCTTT
TRBJ2-1 | TRBV20-1 | TRBD2 | few | CSAGVGAGVAEQFF | TGCAGTGCTGGAGTTGGGGCGGGAGTGGCTGAGCAGTTCTTC
TRBJ2-5 | TRBV30 | . | once | CAWTPPGTPQETQYF | TGTGCCTGGACCCCCCCCGGGACCCCACAGGAGACCCAGTACTTC
TRBJ1-5 | TRBV7-8 | . | . | CASSLGRGFGQPQHF | TGTGCCAGCAGCTTGGGTCGGGGGTTCGGTCAGCCCCAGCATTTT
TRBJ2-6 | TRBV4-2 | TRBD2 | few | CASSQGGGNSGANVLTF | TGTGCCAGCAGCCAAGGGGGGGGGAACTCTGGGGCCAACGTCCTGACTTTC
TRBJ2-3 | TRBV5-1 | . | many | CASSLQDTQYF | TGCGCCAGCAGCTTGCAAGATACGCAGTATTTT
TRBJ2-5 | TRBV20-1 | . | . | CSASVPRAANEQYF | TGCAGTGCTAGTGTGCCCAGGGCGGCCAATGAGCAGTACTTC
TRBJ2-7 | TRBV25-1 | TRBD1 | few | CASSVVGQGSYEQYF | TGTGCCAGCAGTGTGGTGGGACAGGGTTCCTACGAGCAGTACTTC
TRBJ2-3 | TRBV4-2 | TRBD1 | . | CASSQGAGTGGTDTQYF | TGTGCCAGCAGCCAAGGGGCCGGGACAGGGGGAACAGATACGCAGTATTTT
TRBJ2-1 | TRBV28 | . | . | CASSPGALRSSSYNEQFF | TGTGCCAGCAGCCCGGGGGCACTCAGATCGAGCTCCTACAATGAGCAGTTCTTC
TRBJ2-1 | TRBV3-1 | TRBD1 | few | CASSQKGQGAKNEQFF | TGTGCCAGCAGCCAAAAGGGGCAGGGGGCTAAGAATGAGCAGTTCTTC
TRBJ2-7 | TRBV12-3/TRBV12-4 | . | many | CASSFAGQSYEQYF | TGTGCCAGCAGTTTTGCGGGACAATCCTACGAGCAGTACTTC
TRBJ2-2 | TRBV6-6 | . | . | CASRTSGTGELFF | TGTGCCAGCAGGACCTCGGGCACCGGGGAGCTGTTTTTT
TRBJ2-3 | TRBV7-2 | TRBD2 | . | CASSSAGSSTDTQYF | TGTGCCAGCAGCTCAGCGGGGTCTAGCACAGATACGCAGTATTTT
TRBJ2-3 | TRBV20-1 | . | once | CSASPTSTDTQYF | TGCAGTGCTAGCCCAACTAGCACAGATACGCAGTATTTT
TRBJ2-7 | TRBV20-1 | TRBD2 | . | CSAYSGGASYEQYF | TGCAGTGCTTACAGCGGGGGGGCTTCCTACGAGCAGTACTTC
TRBJ2-3 | TRBV4-1 | TRBD2 | few | CASSDRLASTDTQYF | TGTGCCAGCAGTGACAGACTAGCGAGCACAGATACGCAGTATTTT
TRBJ2-3 | TRBV5-1 | TRBD2 | . | CASSPLAGGSDTQYF | TGCGCCAGCAGCCCGCTAGCGGGAGGTTCAGATACGCAGTATTTT
TRBJ2-7 | TRBV29-1 | TRBD1 | . | CSAGTGDSEQYF | TGCAGCGCCGGGACAGGAGATAGCGAGCAGTACTTC
TRBJ2-7 | TRBV6-6 | . | . | CASSYNRGEGHEQYF | TGTGCCAGCAGTTACAATCGCGGAGAAGGCCACGAGCAGTACTTC
TRBJ1-2 | TRBV12-3/TRBV12-4 | . | few | CASTSSNRNYGYTF | TGTGCCAGCACTTCCTCAAACCGAAACTATGGCTACACCTTC
TRBJ2-2 | TRBV12-3/TRBV12-4 | TRBD2 | . | CASSKIRGGRDTGELFF | TGTGCCAGCAGCAAAATCCGCGGGGGACGGGACACCGGGGAGCTGTTTTTT
TRBJ2-2 | TRBV9 | . | once | CASSVVSGGELFF | TGTGCCAGCAGCGTAGTTTCCGGAGGGGAGCTGTTTTTT
TRBJ2-5 | TRBV7-6 | TRBD1 | . | CASTLGTGSLGQYF | TGTGCCAGCACCTTGGGGACAGGCTCCCTGGGGCAGTACTTC
TRBJ2-7 | TRBV7-2 | . | few | CASSLVLAGYEQYF | TGTGCCAGCAGCTTAGTACTAGCAGGCTACGAGCAGTACTTC
TRBJ2-1 | TRBV10-3 | TRBD2 | . | CAISMVTSGDNEQFF | TGTGCCATCAGTATGGTAACTAGCGGGGACAATGAGCAGTTCTTC
TRBJ1-1 | TRBV12-3/TRBV12-4 | . | few | CASSLALIGERGNTEAFF | TGTGCCAGCAGTTTAGCGCTAATAGGGGAGAGAGGGAACACTGAAGCTTTCTTT
TRBJ1-2 | TRBV27 | TRBD1 | few | CASSFRGGRNGYTF | TGTGCCAGCAGTTTCAGAGGGGGCCGGAATGGCTACACCTTC
TRBJ2-7 | TRBV25-1 | TRBD1 | . | CASSGTGNEQYF | TGTGCCAGCAGCGGGACAGGGAACGAGCAGTACTTC
TRBJ2-5 | TRBV5-8 | . | . | CASSPRTLQETQYF | TGTGCCAGCAGCCCGCGGACCCTGCAAGAGACCCAGTACTTC
TRBJ2-7 | TRBV7-8 | . | . | CASSLGRRGVYEQYF | TGTGCCAGCAGCTTAGGTCGCAGGGGGGTCTACGAGCAGTACTTC
TRBJ2-7 | TRBV4-3 | TRBD2 | . | CASSQSYSGATSYEQYF | TGCGCCAGCAGCCAGTCCTATAGCGGGGCGACCTCCTACGAGCAGTACTTC
TRBJ2-7 | TRBV7-2 | . | few | CASRDGGSTYEQYF | TGTGCCAGCCGCGACGGGGGCAGTACCTACGAGCAGTACTTC
TRBJ1-4 | TRBV27 | . | once | CASSLSMLNEKLFF | TGTGCCAGCAGTTTATCGATGCTAAATGAAAAACTGTTTTTT
TRBJ1-1 | TRBV24-1 | . | few | CATSDPTENTEAFF | TGTGCCACCAGTGATCCGACAGAGAACACTGAAGCTTTCTTT
TRBJ2-3 | TRBV20-1 | TRBD2 | . | CSARLAGGSSTDTQYF | TGCAGTGCTAGACTAGCGGGAGGCTCTAGCACAGATACGCAGTATTTT
TRBJ1-2 | TRBV20-1 | . | . | CSARGDRRRNYGNTF | TGCAGTGCTAGAGGGGACCGACGGCGAAACTATGGCAACACCTTC
TRBJ2-3 | TRBV7-2 | . | many | CASSLDTQYF | TGTGCCAGCAGCTTAGATACGCAGTATTTT
TRBJ2-7 | TRBV12-5 | . | few | CASAPPGRMDNEQYF | TGTGCTAGTGCCCCCCCGGGACGGATGGACAATGAGCAGTACTTC
TRBJ1-2 | TRBV28 | . | few | CASSPPDGLRGYTF | TGTGCCAGCAGTCCACCGGACGGATTAAGGGGCTACACCTTC
TRBJ1-2 | TRBV12-3/TRBV12-4 | . | . | CASSLSFLGVYGYTF | TGTGCCAGCAGTTTGTCCTTTTTGGGGGTCTATGGCTACACCTTC
TRBJ1-2 | TRBV7-9 | . | . | CASSSRGGQGSGYTF | TGTGCCAGCAGCTCCAGGGGCGGGCAGGGCAGCGGCTACACCTTC
TRBJ2-5 | TRBV12-3/TRBV12-4 | TRBD1 | few | CASSLRTGGETQYF | TGTGCCAGCAGTCTTAGGACAGGGGGGGAGACCCAGTACTTC
TRBJ2-7 | TRBV5-1 | TRBD2 | . | CASGLGGTTYEQYF | TGCGCCAGCGGCTTGGGGGGGACCACCTACGAGCAGTACTTC
TRBJ2-3 | TRBV9 | TRBD1 | . | CASSWTGRTDTQYF | TGTGCCAGCAGCTGGACAGGGCGCACAGATACGCAGTATTTT